This is a list of T cell receptor beta chains from one sample in a study of early T cells in non-severe SARS-CoV-2 infection. TCRdb recomputed calls from the 5' RACE reads with MiXCR, one row per CDR3 protein. The sample carries tens of thousands of distinct CDR3 sequences, roughly 9.1% recorded once. The sequenced sample was whole blood, obtained at baseline. These receptors originate from an adult who was a healthcare worker with PCR-confirmed SARS-CoV-2 infection or an uninfected control (not recorded which). CDR3s include the opening cysteine and the closing phenylalanine or tryptophan. A D gene is named only where the DNA matches it firmly. Some rows mark clone size as missing; the rest say once, few, many or name a class of expanded clone.

>TRBV20-1|TRBJ2-3|-|-
TGCAGTGGCTTGGAGGGGACGTTCCAGAGAACGCAGTATTTT
CSGLEGTFQRTQYF
>TRBV7-3|TRBJ2-2|many|TRBD2
TGTGCCAGCAGTCCGGGACTAGCGGGGAACACCGGGGAGCTGTTTTTT
CASSPGLAGNTGELFF
>TRBV18|TRBJ2-3|many|TRBD1
TGTGCCAGCTCACCACCCGGGACAGGATCAGATACGCAGTATTTT
CASSPPGTGSDTQYF
>TRBV2|TRBJ1-2|-|-
TGTGCCAGCAGTGGTGTGGCTGGCTACACCTTC
CASSGVAGYTF
>TRBV20-1|TRBJ1-3|-|-
TGCAGTGCTGGAGACTCCGGAAACACCATATATTTT
CSAGDSGNTIYF
>TRBV19|TRBJ1-5|many|TRBD1
TGTGCCAGTACAGGGGGCGTGGGCAATCAGCCCCAGCATTTT
CASTGGVGNQPQHF
>TRBV19|TRBJ1-5|few|-
TGTGCCAGTAGTCCCTCCTCCTATCAGCCCCAGCATTTT
CASSPSSYQPQHF
>TRBV12-3/TRBV12-4|TRBJ2-1|-|-
TGTGCCAGCAGTTTAGTAGATGAGCAGTTCTTC
CASSLVDEQFF
>TRBV3-1|TRBJ2-7|many|TRBD1
TGTGCCAGCAGCCAAGATCCCGACAGGGGGCATAGGCAGCAGTACTTC
CASSQDPDRGHRQQYF
>TRBV25-1|TRBJ2-7|-|TRBD2
TGTGCCAGCAGTGAAGGACTAGCGGGGGCCACTTCCTACGAGCAGTACTTC
CASSEGLAGATSYEQYF
>TRBV7-3|TRBJ2-3|many|-
TGTGCCAGCAGCCTAGGGGCGCCGGGCGCTCAGGATACGCAGTATTTT
CASSLGAPGAQDTQYF
>TRBV6-1|TRBJ1-1|-|-
TGTGCCAGCAGTGAAGCGCTTCCGCCCAAAGCTTTCTTT
CASSEALPPKAFF
>TRBV10-2|TRBJ2-7|many|TRBD1
TGCGCCAGCAGTGAGTCAATTCGGACAGGGGGTGAGCAGTACTTC
CASSESIRTGGEQYF